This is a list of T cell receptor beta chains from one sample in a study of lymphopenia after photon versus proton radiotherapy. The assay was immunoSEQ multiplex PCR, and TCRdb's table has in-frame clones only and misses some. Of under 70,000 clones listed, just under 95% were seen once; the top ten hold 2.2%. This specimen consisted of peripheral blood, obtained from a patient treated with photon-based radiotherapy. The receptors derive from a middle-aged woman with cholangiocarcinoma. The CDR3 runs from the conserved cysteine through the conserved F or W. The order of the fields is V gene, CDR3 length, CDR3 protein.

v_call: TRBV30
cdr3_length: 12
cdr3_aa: CAWNRWNFEAFF

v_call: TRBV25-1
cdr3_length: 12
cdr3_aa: CASSDTATEAFF

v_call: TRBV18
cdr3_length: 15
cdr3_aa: CASSLDRGPGNTIYF

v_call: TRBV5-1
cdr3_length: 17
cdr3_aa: CASSPRQGVADSTEAFF

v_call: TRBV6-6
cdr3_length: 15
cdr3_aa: CASGLPSGFQETQYF

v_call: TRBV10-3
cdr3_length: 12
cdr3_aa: CAIKGFGSPLHF

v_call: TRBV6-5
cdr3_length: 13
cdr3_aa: CASSYSTGYEQYF

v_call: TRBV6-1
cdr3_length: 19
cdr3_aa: CASSEGLWDRNSYNSPLHF

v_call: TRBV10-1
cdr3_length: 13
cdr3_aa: CASSEHGIYEQYF

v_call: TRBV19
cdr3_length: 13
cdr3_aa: CASSLQVHDIQYF

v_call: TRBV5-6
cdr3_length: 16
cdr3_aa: CASSSPPPTPVDEQYF

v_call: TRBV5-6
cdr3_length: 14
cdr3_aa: CASSLAGATYEQYF

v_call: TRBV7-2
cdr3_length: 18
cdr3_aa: CASSLHDGTGGANYGYTF

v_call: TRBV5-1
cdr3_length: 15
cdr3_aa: CASSLVAGSNEKLFF

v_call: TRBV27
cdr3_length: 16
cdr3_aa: CASSFQGGRETGELFF

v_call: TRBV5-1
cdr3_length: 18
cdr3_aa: CASSLGFRGGLMNTEAFF

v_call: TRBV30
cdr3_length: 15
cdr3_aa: CAWSVLSRDPGGYTF

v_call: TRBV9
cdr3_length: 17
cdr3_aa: CASSVVDTASSGNTIYF

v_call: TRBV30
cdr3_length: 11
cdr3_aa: CAAGGGDEQYF

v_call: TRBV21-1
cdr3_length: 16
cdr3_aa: CASSKHPSGGGETQYF

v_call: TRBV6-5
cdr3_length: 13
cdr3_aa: CASSSDSTDTQYF

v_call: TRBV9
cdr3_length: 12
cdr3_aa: CASSALGTEAFF

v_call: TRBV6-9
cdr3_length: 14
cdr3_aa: CASRSRGLRDTQYF

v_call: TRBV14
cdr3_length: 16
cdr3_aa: CASSLKVGGRYNEQFF

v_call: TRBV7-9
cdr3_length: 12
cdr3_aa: CATSRAGDTQYF

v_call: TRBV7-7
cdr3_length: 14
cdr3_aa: CASSLLANTGELFF

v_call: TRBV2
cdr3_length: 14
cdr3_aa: CALHGREGRDTQYF

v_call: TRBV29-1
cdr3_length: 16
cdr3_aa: CSARPERHLSYNEQFF

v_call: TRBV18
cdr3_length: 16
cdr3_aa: CASSPLAGGPYNEQFF

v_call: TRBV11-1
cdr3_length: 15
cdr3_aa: CASSWGRDKSYEQYF

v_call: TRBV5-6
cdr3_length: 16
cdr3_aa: CASSPVGLQGYTEAFF

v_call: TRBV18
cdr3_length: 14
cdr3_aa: CASSPETGSTEAFF

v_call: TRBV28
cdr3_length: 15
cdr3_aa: CASSFRGTANTEAFF

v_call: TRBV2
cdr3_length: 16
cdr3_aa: CASSVRGQGGTDTQYF

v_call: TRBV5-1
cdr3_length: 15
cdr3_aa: CASSLGTGDSYEQYF

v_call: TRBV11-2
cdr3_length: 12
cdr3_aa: CASGVRADTQYF

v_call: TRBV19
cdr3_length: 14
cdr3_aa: CASSIPGLPLEQYF

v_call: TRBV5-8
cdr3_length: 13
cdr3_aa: CASSPGVNSPLHF

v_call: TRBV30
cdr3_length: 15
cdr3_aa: CAWSVREASGNTIYF

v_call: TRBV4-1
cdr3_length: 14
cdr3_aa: CASSQQGPYNEQFF

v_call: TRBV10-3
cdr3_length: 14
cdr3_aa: CAISEGEGNQPQHF

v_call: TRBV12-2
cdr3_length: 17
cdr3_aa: CASRLSPGRGVNTEAFF

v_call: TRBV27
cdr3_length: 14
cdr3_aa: CASTSGGVSYEQYF

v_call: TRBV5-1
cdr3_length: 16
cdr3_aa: CASSPGTGSSYNEQFF

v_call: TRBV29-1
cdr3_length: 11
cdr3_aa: CSVYRPGGYTF

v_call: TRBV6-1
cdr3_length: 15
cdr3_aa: CASRKGQGGVSEAFF

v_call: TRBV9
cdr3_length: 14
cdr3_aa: CASSAGPPDTEAFF

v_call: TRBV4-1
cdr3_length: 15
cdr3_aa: CASSQSPRGNTEAFF

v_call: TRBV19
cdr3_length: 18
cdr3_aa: CASSINAGTGTEMDTQYF

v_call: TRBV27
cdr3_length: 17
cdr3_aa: CASSWRRDEATNEKLFF

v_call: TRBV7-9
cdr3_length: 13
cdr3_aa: CASLAGAGNEQFF

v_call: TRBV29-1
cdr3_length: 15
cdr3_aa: CSVEDGKDSGNTIYF

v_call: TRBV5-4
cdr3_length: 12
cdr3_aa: CASSLAQETQYF

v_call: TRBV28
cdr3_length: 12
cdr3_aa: CASSQGPNLQYF

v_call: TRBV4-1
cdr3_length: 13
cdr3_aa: CASSQAGGPPQHF